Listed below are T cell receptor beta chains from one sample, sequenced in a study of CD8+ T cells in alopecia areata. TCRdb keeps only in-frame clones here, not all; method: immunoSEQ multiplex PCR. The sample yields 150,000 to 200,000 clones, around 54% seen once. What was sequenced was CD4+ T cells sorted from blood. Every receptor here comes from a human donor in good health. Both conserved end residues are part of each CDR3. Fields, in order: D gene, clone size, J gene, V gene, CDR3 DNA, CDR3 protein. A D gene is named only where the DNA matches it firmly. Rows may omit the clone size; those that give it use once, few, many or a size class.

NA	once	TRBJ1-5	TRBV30	TGTGCCTGGAGTGTACAGGTTAGCAATCAGCCCCAGCATTTT	CAWSVQVSNQPQHF
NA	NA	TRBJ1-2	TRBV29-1	TGCAGCGTTGGCCCCGGCGGGGGCTACACCTTC	CSVGPGGGYTF
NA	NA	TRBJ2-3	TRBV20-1	TGCAGTCCTAAAGGACGAGATACGCAGTATTTT	CSPKGRDTQYF
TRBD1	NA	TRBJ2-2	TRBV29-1	TGCAGCATAGCGACAGGGTCCCTCACCGGGGAGCTGTTTTTT	CSIATGSLTGELFF
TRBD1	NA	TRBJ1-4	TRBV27	TGTGCCAGCAAACAGGGGAGTGAAAAACTGTTTTTT	CASKQGSEKLFF
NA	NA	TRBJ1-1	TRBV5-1	TGCGCCAGCAGCGTGTCTCTGAACACTGAAGCTTTCTTT	CASSVSLNTEAFF
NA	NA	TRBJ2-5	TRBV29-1	TGCAGCGTTGAGGGATCGGAGGTAAACCAAGAGACCCAGTACTTC	CSVEGSEVNQETQYF
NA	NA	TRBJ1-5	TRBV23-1	TGCGCCAGCAGTCAATGGCCAGCGATGGGCAATCAGCCCCAGCATTTT	CASSQWPAMGNQPQHF
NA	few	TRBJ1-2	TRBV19	TGTGCCAGTAGCCCGGACCGCCGGAGCTACACCTTC	CASSPDRRSYTF
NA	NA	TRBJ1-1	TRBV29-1	TGCAGCGTCGGCTTTGAGAAGAACGCTTTCTTT	CSVGFEKNAFF
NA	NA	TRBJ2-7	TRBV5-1	TGCGCCAGCAGCTTGGGATCAGGTGAGATCTACGAGCAGTACTTC	CASSLGSGEIYEQYF
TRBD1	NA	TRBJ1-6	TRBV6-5	TGTGCCAGCAGTTCCACAGGGGCGTCTGGTAATTCACCCCTCCACTTT	CASSSTGASGNSPLHF
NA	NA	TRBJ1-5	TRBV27	TGTGCCAGCAGTTTATACAGCTATAGCAATCAGCCCCAGCATTTT	CASSLYSYSNQPQHF
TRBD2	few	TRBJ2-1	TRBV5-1	TGCGCCAGCAGCTTTTCTATGACTAGCGGGGTCTACAATGAGCAGTTCTTC	CASSFSMTSGVYNEQFF
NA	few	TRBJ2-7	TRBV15	TGTGCCACCAGCAGAGAGAACGACAGAGCCTACGAGCAGTACTTC	CATSRENDRAYEQYF
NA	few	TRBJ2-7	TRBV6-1	TGTGCCAGCAGTGAAGACCCGAGCGCCAAGGAGCAGTACTTC	CASSEDPSAKEQYF
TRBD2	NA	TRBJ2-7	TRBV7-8	TGTGCCAGCAGCTTAGCACTTCTGGGAGGGGCCTACGAGCAGTACTTC	CASSLALLGGAYEQYF
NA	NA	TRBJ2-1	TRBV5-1	TGCGCCAGCAGCTTGGAGTTCAATGAGCAGTTCTTC	CASSLEFNEQFF
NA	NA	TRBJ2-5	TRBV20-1	TGCAGTGCTGCCGTAGGGGAGACCCAGTACTTC	CSAAVGETQYF
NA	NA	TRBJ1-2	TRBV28	TGTGCCAGCAGGCCCCAGTTCGGCTACACCTTC	CASRPQFGYTF
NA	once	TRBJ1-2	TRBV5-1	TGCGCCAGCAGCTATGGAGGTACAGGGCTCTATGGCTACACCTTC	CASSYGGTGLYGYTF
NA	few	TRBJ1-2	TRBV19	TGTGCCACCACGCCTGGGACATATGCTAACTATGGCTACACCTTC	CATTPGTYANYGYTF
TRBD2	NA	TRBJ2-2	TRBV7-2	TGTGCCAGCAGCTTAGCGGCGGGGGGCACCGGGGAGCTGTTTTTT	CASSLAAGGTGELFF
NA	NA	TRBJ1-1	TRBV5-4	TGTGCCAGCAGAGGGGGTGGGAACACTGAAGCTTTCTTT	CASRGGGNTEAFF
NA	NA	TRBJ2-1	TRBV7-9	TGTGCCAGCAGCTTAGGTAACATTGAGCAGTTCTTC	CASSLGNIEQFF
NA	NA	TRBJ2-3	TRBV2	TGTGCCAGCAGTGAATTTAGGTCACGGGATACGCAGTATTTT	CASSEFRSRDTQYF
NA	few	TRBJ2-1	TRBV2	TGTGCCAGCAGTATAGGAGGAAATGAGCAGTTCTTC	CASSIGGNEQFF
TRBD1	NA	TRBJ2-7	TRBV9	TGTGCCAGCGACTATGGGACAGAGGCGGAGCAGTACTTC	CASDYGTEAEQYF
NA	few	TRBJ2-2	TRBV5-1	TGCGCCAGCAGCTTTTCGGGCGGGGAGCTGTTTTTT	CASSFSGGELFF
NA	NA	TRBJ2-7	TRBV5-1	TGCGCCAGCAGCTTGAAGGCGAGCTCCTACGAGCAGTACTTC	CASSLKASSYEQYF
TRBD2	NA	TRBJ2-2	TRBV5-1	TGCGCCAGCAGCTTGCTTCCGGGACTAAGGACCGGGGAGCTGTTTTTT	CASSLLPGLRTGELFF
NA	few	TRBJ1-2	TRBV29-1	TGCAGCGTTGGCGTTCACTATGGCTACACCTTC	CSVGVHYGYTF
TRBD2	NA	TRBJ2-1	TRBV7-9	TGTGCCAGCAGCGTGGGACTAGCGGTCCTACTCAATGAGCAGTTCTTC	CASSVGLAVLLNEQFF
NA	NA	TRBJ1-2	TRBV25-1	TGTGCCAGCAGTGAATACCCCCACCGGAGCGATGGCTACACCTTC	CASSEYPHRSDGYTF
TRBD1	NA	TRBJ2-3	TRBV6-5	TGTGCCAGCACCCCGGGACAGCGGACCCGAGGTACGCAGTATTTT	CASTPGQRTRGTQYF
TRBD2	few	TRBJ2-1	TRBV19	TGTGCCAGTTCTAATAGCGGGAGGGCGGGGTCCTACAATGAGCAGTTCTTC	CASSNSGRAGSYNEQFF
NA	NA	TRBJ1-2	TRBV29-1	TGCAGCGTGGGGGAGGGCTACGGCTACACCTTC	CSVGEGYGYTF
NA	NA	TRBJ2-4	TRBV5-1	TGCGCCAGCAGCTTGGCGTCACCGGCGACGTCTGCCAAAAACATTCAGTACTTC	CASSLASPATSAKNIQYF
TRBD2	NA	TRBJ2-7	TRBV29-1	TGCAGCGTTGAAGAATTGGCTAGCGGGCCCTCGAGGTACGAGCAGTACTTC	CSVEELASGPSRYEQYF
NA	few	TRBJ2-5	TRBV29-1	TGCAGCGTTGAAGATCCGCCTACAGAGACCCAGTACTTC	CSVEDPPTETQYF
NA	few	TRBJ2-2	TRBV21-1	TGTGCCAGCAGGGAAGAGACAGGGGAATCCGGGGAGCTGTTTTTT	CASREETGESGELFF
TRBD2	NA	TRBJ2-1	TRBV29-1	TGCAGCGTGCTTAGCGGGAGTAATCTCGACAATGAGCAGTTCTTC	CSVLSGSNLDNEQFF
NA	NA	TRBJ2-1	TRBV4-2	TGTGCCAGCAGCCAAGATATGGGGGGCAGGGCCTACAATGAGCAGTTCTTC	CASSQDMGGRAYNEQFF
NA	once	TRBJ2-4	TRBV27	TGTGCCAGCAGCTCACTGGGGGCCGGGGATAACATTCAGTACTTC	CASSSLGAGDNIQYF
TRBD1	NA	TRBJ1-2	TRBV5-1	TGCGCCAGCAGCAAGGGGGCGGAAGGTGGCTACACCTTC	CASSKGAEGGYTF
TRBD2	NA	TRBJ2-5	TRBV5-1	TGCGCCAGCAGCCATACTAGCGGGAGGGCCCAAGAGACCCAGTACTTC	CASSHTSGRAQETQYF
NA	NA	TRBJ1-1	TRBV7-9	TGTGCCAGCAGCCTCTTCGCGGGGTCTGAAGCTTTCTTT	CASSLFAGSEAFF
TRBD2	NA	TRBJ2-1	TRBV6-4	TGTGCCAGCAGTGACAGTCCCGGGACTAGCGGGAGGGCCCTTTCCTACAATGAGCAGTTCTTC	CASSDSPGTSGRALSYNEQFF
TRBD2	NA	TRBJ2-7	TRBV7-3	TGTGCCAGCAGCCAACTAGCGGGAGAAGGCGAGCAGTACTTC	CASSQLAGEGEQYF